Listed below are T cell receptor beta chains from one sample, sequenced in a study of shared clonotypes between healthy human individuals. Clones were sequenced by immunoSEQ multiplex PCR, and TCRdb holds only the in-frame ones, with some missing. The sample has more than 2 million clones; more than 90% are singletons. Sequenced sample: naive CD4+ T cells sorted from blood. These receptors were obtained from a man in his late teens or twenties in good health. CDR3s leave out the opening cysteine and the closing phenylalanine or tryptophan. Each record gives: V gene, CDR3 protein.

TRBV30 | AWRSQSGEKLF
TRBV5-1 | ASSWTSGSSNEQY
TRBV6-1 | ASSEGRGKQF
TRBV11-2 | ASSLTPGQGLYTEAF
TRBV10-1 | ASSSTSGNIQY
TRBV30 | ASDKSLVEGTDTQY
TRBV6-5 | ASSYSAGGNTIY
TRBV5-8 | ASSLVSGKLPDTQY
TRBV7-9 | ASSFPVLGTGVYEQY
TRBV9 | ASSVDPNQPQH
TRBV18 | ASSPRDGNYGYT
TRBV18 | ASSPLAVHTDTQY
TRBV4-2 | ASSQDDTSGGRETQY
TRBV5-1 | ASSLAGQGSEAF
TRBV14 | ASSRRGILAINPQH
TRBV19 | ASSIVGYNEQF
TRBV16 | ASSPGLNEQF
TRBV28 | ASSLRGPGAQH
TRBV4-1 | ASSQVGGDHYEQY
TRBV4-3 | ASSQEPEGGSTYGYT
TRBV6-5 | ASSYSPSTEAF
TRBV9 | ASSKRDRTSEQY
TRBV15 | ATSRDRDSDEKLF